The present TCR beta chain was sequenced within a study of cytomegalovirus exposure and HLA in healthy donors (dated by TCRdb to 2016 to 2017). Context from the whole study: An earlier analysis of fewer than 750 of the donors reported about 300 Gb of sequence data and 117 million unique TCR beta sequences obtained from 150 million to 200 million T cells. Both class I and class II loci were covered by HLA typing, at four-digit resolution. An earlier analysis of approximately 640 of the donors applied high-throughput TCR beta sequencing to assess whether each TCR beta V gene segment acted as functional or pseudogenic. A later analysis re-examined previously published TCR beta repertoires from 610 or so donors and added high-resolution HLA genotyping to investigate patterns of TCR occurrence. Rather than using new phenotypic data, the later analysis identified candidate immune exposures from TCR beta sequences and from how often those sequences occurred across donors. To predict cytomegalovirus infection status, the study combined high-throughput TCR immunosequencing, statistical association of individual TCRs with disease status, and machine learning. The number of donors typed differed by locus, with roughly 629-640 for A, B, C, DRB1 and DQB1, around 500 for DQA1, 606 for DPA1, and around 450 for DPB1. Among about 390 genotyped donors of the cohort, an average of about 240,000 unique TCR beta nucleotide sequences were sequenced per donor, roughly a sixth of them non-productive. Roughly 5 DR-DQ haplotypes were handled as single units for association and clustering, since linkage in the cohort was strong. Among the roughly 430 genotyped donors, around 81% belonged to the genetic ancestry cluster associated with self-reported Caucasian donors. The study profiled the T cell repertoires of about 640 subjects by immunosequencing and related them to cytomegalovirus serostatus. An early release that covered roughly 600 HLA-typed donors contained about 290 gigabases of sequencing data and around 85 million unique TCR sequences. In addition to the first cohort of hundreds of subjects, a separate validation cohort of over 90 different subjects was used. In a later genetic analysis, genome-wide SNP genotypes for about three fifths of the 666 donors were used, and that subset was treated as a discovery cohort. Every discovery cohort repertoire had been produced on one sequencing platform. Donor age, sex, ethnicity and CMV serostatus were compiled together with the repertoire data. The study was designed to test whether signatures of past pathogen exposure could be identified by cataloging public T cell receptors. Beyond this particular receptor, the publication reports: In a later genetic analysis, a missense DCLRE1C variant was associated with V-gene and J-gene trimming of TCR beta chains, and the association was replicated in an independent cohort. A cluster of highly shared sequence variants was judged likely to represent a technical artifact of the sequencing pipeline. Only TCR beta chains were sequenced in this cohort, and the absence of alpha or paired-chain data limited detectable features. The presence/absence analyses assumed that sequencing depth was roughly uniform across donors, and that assumption may not be true. A further reported finding was that TCR beta sequences accurately predicted the HLA-A and HLA-B alleles for most subjects in the first cohort. A later analysis reported that several top co-occurrence clusters appeared linked to parvovirus B19, influenza, CMV and Epstein-Barr virus. CMV serostatus was the only immune exposure information available for the cohort. The study listed around 160 TCR beta chains as associated with cytomegalovirus. Compared with the approximately 600-donor mean, donors in an Asian-associated ancestry cluster had fewer N-insertions in productive TCRs, according to a later genetic analysis. A later analysis found that most CMV-associated TCR beta chains appeared HLA-restricted, with HLA associations seemingly driven largely by CMV exposure. Linkage disequilibrium might explain the correlated functional status among segregating V segments, but an unknown experimental factor could not be excluded. A few of the identified cytomegalovirus-associated TCR beta chains were confirmed in vitro to be specific for cytomegalovirus antigens. A later analysis found that HLA-associated TCR beta chains were more clonally expanded and had lower generation probabilities than equally common non-associated chains. In both the original and validation cohorts, the classifier was reported to diagnose cytomegalovirus status with high specificity and sensitivity. The authors suggested that the approach could potentially be extended to other disease states and immunological phenotypes. Because HLA typing was unavailable for some donors at each locus, only the typed subset was used in association tests. An earlier analysis of approximately 540 of the donors showed that most TCR beta V segments appeared in productive rearrangements either about 87% or about 30% of the time, which broadly matched IMGT annotations. When HLA alleles, especially DR and DQ, strongly co-occurred, TCR associations were difficult to assign to individual alleles. At a false discovery rate of 0.05, a later analysis linked some 18,000 TCR beta sequences to specific HLA alleles. Across donors, most TCR sequences were observed very rarely, whereas some public TCRs were present in many individuals. Some IMGT-functional V segments, including TRBV6-2 and TRBV6-3, could not be distinguished by the 87-base-pair reads and were therefore excluded. Because counts were too low, about 15 rarely observed V segments, including chromosome 9 orphons, were left out of the earlier analysis of roughly 600 of the donors. In a later analysis, the rate of TCR association differed among HLA loci, with DRB1 alleles having the most associated TCRs and HLA-C alleles having the fewest.

Receptor libraries were prepared by the immunoSEQ multiplex PCR assay. The multiplex PCR relied on a mix of 60 forward primers for TCR Vbeta segments and 13 reverse primers for TCR Jbeta segments. The CDR3 region of rearranged TCR beta genes was amplified from genomic DNA by a multiplex PCR assay. Amplified TCR beta libraries were sequenced as 87-base-pair reads on the Illumina HiSeq System. As for the original processing: Across the 600 to 700 repertoires, a later analysis counted 80 million or so unique TCR beta chains, around 11 million of which were shared by at least two donors. Raw reads were error-corrected and collapsed into unique sequences with a nearest-neighbor algorithm that merged closely related sequences to remove PCR and sequencing errors. V, D and J gene segments were assigned by aligning CDR3 sequences to IMGT reference sequences. For a sequence to be retained, at least a six-nucleotide match to both a V gene segment and a J gene segment was required. A rearrangement counted as productive if the CDR3 had no stop codons and remained in frame with V and J, and every other rearrangement counted as non-productive. Following IMGT convention, CDR3 was defined as the stretch from the second conserved V-encoded cysteine to the conserved J-encoded phenylalanine. Sequences without an unambiguous match to a single V gene segment were excluded from the earlier analysis of over 500 of the donors. An earlier analysis of roughly 590 of the donors called V segments functional above 56.7% productive rearrangements and segregating when the between-donor standard deviation exceeded 5%. To diagnose cytomegalovirus status from the catalog of TCR beta chain sequences, a statistical classification framework was built. A later analysis assigned V and J genes by comparing TCR nucleotide sequences with IMGT/GENE-DB human TR gene sequences. Using the TCRdist pipeline, a later analysis assigned CDR3 sequences along with most-parsimonious VDJ recombination scenarios. In a later analysis, each TCR beta chain was defined by its CDR3 amino acid sequence together with its V-gene family, and reads lacking a unique V-gene family were excluded. A later analysis removed over 500 highly shared, low-generation-probability nucleotide sequences to deal with suspected cross-contamination and a sequencing artifact. In a later analysis, a clonal expansion index was calculated for each public chain from normalized within-repertoire ranks of inferred template counts. Generation probabilities in a later analysis came from a VDJ recombination model fitted to out-of-frame rearrangements, and those results were checked against IGoR. In a later analysis, TCR-TCR, TCR-HLA and TCR-CMV co-occurrence was scored with hypergeometric tests, and a repertoire-size bias correction was applied to TCR pairs. In a later analysis, false discovery rates were estimated by permuting HLA or CMV assignments 20 times. A later analysis grouped co-occurring TCRs with DBSCAN, adding TCRdist sequence similarity when clustering within HLA-allele-positive subsets. Repertoires with fewer than 30,000 or more than 120,000 public chains were left out of co-occurrence clustering, as were a handful of repertoires with anomalous nucleotide sharing. Held by TCRdb, this immuneACCESS table contains in-frame sequences only and omits some clones. Under half of the omission traces to an unresolved V gene where checked; the cause of the rest is unknown. Clone size and the V and J calls come from that table; the DNA yielded D and trimming. For this sample there are 150,000 or so clones; approximately 78% appear just once. The leading ten clones occupy 2% to 2.5% of the sample.

As regards this clone: Its specific antigen is unknown. Per-base qualities were not stored, and no clone one base away is much larger.

The germline V gene provides CDR1 SNHLY and CDR2 FYNNEI. The CDR3 runs 15 amino acids, cysteine and phenylalanine included. The DNA shown is the 45-base CDR3, in frame from base 1. Ends trimmed: V by 9 bases, J by 0 bases; bases unmatched to a gene: 8. In total, roughly 670 healthy bone marrow donors made up the cohort. Cohort members were all nominally healthy when sampled, although unrecorded immune exposures were likely present. CMV serostatus was recorded as positive for about 300 and negative for about half of the 666 cohort members, whereas no CMV serostatus was recorded for the donor in question. Each donor provided a peripheral blood sample, and peripheral blood mononuclear cells were used for TCR beta sequencing. Genomic DNA extraction from the blood cell samples was performed with the Qiagen DNeasy Blood Extraction Kit.

The receptor comes from a human donor in good health. The specimen sequenced was PBMCs. The sequence joins TRBV2 to TRBJ1-1, with 9 central nucleotides matching TRBD1. The DNA sequence follows: TGTGCCAGACGGGACAGGGCCCTCATGAACACTGAAGCTTTCTTT. This is translated as CARRDRALMNTEAFF.